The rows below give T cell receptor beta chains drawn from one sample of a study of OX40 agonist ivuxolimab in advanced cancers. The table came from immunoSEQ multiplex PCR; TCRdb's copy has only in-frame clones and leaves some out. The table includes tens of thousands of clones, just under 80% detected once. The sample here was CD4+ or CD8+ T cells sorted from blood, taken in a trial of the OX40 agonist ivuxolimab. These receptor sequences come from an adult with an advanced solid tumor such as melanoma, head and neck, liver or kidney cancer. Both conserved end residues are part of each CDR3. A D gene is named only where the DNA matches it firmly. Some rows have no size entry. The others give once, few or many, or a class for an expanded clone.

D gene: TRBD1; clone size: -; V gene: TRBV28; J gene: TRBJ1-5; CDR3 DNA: TGTGCCAGCAGTCTAGGACAGGGTAGCAATCAGCCCCAGCATTTT; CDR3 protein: CASSLGQGSNQPQHF
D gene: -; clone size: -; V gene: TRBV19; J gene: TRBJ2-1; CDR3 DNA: TGTGCCAGTAGTGTATATAGACAGGAGCAGTTCTTC; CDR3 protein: CASSVYRQEQFF
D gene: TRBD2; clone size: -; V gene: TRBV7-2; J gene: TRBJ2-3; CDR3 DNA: TGTGCCAGCAGCGCCCCGACTAGCGGACCTAAGGATACGCAGTATTTT; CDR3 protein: CASSAPTSGPKDTQYF
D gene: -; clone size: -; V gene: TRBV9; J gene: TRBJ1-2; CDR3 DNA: TGTGCCAGCAGCCACACAGTGTATGGCTACACCTTC; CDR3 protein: CASSHTVYGYTF
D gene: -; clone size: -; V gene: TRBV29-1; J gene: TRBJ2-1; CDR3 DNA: TGCAGCGCCGGGTTGAGCTCCTACAATGAGCAGTTCTTC; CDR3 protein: CSAGLSSYNEQFF
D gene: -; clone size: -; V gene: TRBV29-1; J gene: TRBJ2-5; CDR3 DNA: TGCAGCGTTGAAGAGGGCAGGGGAATCGAGACCCAGTACTTC; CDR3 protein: CSVEEGRGIETQYF
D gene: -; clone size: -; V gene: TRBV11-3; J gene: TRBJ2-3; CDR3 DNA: TGTGCCAGCAGCTTAGATACGAAAGATACGCAGTATTTT; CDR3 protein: CASSLDTKDTQYF
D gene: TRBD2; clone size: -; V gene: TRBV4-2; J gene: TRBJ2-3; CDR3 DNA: TGTGCCAGCAGCCAAAAGTCGACTAGCGCGGTTACAGATACGCAGTATTTT; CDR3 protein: CASSQKSTSAVTDTQYF
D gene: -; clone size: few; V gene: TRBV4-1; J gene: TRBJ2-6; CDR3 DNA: TGCGCCAGCAGCCAAGTACAACAGGCGCTATCTGGGGCCAACGTCCTGACTTTC; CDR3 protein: CASSQVQQALSGANVLTF
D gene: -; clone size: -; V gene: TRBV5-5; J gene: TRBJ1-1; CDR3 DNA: TGTGCCAGCAGCTTGACGAACACTGAAGCTTTCTTT; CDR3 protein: CASSLTNTEAFF
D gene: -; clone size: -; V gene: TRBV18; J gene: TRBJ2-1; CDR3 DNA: TGTGCCAGCTCACCCCTAAACCCAGGCACCTCCTACAATGAGCAGTTCTTC; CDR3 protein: CASSPLNPGTSYNEQFF
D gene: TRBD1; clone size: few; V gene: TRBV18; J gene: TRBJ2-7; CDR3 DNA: TGTGCCAGCTCACGTGCGGGACAGGGTATTTACGAGCAGTACTTC; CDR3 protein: CASSRAGQGIYEQYF
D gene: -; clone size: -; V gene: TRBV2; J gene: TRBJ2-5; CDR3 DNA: TGTGCCAGCAACAGTGGGAGAGAGACCCAGTACTTC; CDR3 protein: CASNSGRETQYF
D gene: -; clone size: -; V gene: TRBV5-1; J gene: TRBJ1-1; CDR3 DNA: TGCGCCAGCAGCTTGTCTAGAGCCGCGAACACTGAAGCTTTCTTT; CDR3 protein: CASSLSRAANTEAFF
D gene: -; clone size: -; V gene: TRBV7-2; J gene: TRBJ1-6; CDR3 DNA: TGTGCCAGCAGCTTATACCTTAATTCACCCCTCCACTTT; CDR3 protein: CASSLYLNSPLHF
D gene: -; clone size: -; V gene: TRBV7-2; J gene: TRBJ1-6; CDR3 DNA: TGTGCCAGCAGCCCCCAGTCCTATAATTCACCCCTCCACTTT; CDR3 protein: CASSPQSYNSPLHF
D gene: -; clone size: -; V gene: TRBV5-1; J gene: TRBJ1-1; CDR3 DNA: TGCGCCAGCAGCTCCTGGACAGTGGTCACTGAAGCTTTCTTT; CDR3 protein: CASSSWTVVTEAFF
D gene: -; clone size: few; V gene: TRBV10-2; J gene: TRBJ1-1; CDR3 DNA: TGCGCCAGCAAGGAGACAGGGAACACTGAAGCTTTCTTT; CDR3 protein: CASKETGNTEAFF
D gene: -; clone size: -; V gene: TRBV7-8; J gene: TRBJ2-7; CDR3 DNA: TGTGCCAGTTCCGATCGTAGGCAGACCACCTACGAGCAGTACTTC; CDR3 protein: CASSDRRQTTYEQYF
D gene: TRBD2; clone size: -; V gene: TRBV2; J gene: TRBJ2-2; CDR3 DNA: TGTGCCAGCAGTAGCGGGAGCAACACCGGGGAGCTGTTTTTT; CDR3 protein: CASSSGSNTGELFF
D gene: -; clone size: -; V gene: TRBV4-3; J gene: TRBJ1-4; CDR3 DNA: TGCGCCAGCAGCCAAGATAATCGTGGGGGGCTTGATGAAAAACTGTTTTTT; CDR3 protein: CASSQDNRGGLDEKLFF
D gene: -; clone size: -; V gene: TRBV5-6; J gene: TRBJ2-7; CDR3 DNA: TGTGCCAGCAGCCAAGTCCCGGCAGGATTGTCCTACGAGCAGTACTTC; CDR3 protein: CASSQVPAGLSYEQYF
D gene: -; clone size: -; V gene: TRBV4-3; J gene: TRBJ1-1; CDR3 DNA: TGCGCCAGCAGCCAAGTATTGGACACTGAAGCTTTCTTT; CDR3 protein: CASSQVLDTEAFF
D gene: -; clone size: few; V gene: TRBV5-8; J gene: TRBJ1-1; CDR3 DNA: TGTGCCAGCAGCCCAGCGGAGATCACTGAAGCTTTCTTT; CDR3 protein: CASSPAEITEAFF
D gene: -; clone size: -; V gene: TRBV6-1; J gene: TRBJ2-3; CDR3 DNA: TGTGCCAGCAGCACCGGGCCCCTTAAGGATACGCAGTATTTT; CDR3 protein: CASSTGPLKDTQYF
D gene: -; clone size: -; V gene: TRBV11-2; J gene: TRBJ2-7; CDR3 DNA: TGTGCCAGCAGCTTATCCAGGAACTCCTACGAGCAGTACTTC; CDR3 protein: CASSLSRNSYEQYF
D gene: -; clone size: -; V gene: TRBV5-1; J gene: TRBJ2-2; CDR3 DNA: TGCGCCAGCAGCTTTCGGGGGGCTGGCACCGGGGAGCTGTTTTTT; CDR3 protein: CASSFRGAGTGELFF
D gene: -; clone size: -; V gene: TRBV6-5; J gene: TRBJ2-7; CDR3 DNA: TGTGCCAGCAGTGTGTACCGAGGCTACGAGCAGTACTTC; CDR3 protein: CASSVYRGYEQYF
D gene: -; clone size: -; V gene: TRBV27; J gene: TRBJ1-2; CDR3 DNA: TGTGCCAGCAGGAGACTTCTGGGGAACTATGGCTACACCTTC; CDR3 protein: CASRRLLGNYGYTF
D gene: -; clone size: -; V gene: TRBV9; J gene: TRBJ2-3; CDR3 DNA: TGTGCCAGCAGCGTCGGGGGAGTGGGGGTGGATACGCAGTATTTT; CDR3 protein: CASSVGGVGVDTQYF
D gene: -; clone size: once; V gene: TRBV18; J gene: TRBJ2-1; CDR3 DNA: TGTGCCAGCTCACGGGACGGGACTCACTCCTACAATGAGCAGTTCTTC; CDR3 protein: CASSRDGTHSYNEQFF
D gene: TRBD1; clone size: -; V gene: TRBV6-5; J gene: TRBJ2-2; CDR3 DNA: TGTGCCAGCAGTTCCACCGGGACAGGGATACCCGGGGAGCTGTTTTTT; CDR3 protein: CASSSTGTGIPGELFF
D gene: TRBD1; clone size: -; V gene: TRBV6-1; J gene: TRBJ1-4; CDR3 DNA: TGTGCCAGCAGTGGGCCGACGGGACAGAGGAATGAAAAACTGTTTTTT; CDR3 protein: CASSGPTGQRNEKLFF
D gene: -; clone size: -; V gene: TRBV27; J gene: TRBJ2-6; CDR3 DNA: TGTGCCAGCAGCGGGGTGAGGGGCTCTGGGGCCAACGTCCTGACTTTC; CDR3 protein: CASSGVRGSGANVLTF
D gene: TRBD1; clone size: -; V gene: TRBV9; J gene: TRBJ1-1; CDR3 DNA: TGTGCCAGCAGCCCCCGGACAGGGCTGAGCCCTGAAGCTTTCTTT; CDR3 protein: CASSPRTGLSPEAFF